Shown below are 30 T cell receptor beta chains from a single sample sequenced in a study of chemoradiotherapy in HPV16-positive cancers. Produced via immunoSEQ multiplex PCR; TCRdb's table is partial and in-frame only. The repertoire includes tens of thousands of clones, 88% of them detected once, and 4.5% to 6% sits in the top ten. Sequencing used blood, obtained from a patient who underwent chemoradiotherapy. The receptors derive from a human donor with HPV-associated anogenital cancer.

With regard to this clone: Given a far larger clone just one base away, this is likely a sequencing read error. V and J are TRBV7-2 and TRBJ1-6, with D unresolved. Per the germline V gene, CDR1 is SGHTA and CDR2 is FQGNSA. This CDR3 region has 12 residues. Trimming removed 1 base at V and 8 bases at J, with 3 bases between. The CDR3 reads CASSLVYSPLHF. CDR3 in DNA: TGTGCCAGCAGCTTAGTTTATTCACCCCTCCACTTT.

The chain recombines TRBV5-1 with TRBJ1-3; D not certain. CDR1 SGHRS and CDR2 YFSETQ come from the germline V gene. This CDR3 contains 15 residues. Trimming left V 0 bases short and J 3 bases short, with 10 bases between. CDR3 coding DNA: TGCGCCAGCAGCTTGGAGGGAGAGGGTGGAAACACCATATATTTT. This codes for CASSLEGEGGNTIYF.

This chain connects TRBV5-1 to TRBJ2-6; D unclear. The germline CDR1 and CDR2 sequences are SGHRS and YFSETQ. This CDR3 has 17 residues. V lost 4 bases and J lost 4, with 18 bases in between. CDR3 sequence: CASSPEALGIGANVLTF. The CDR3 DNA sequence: TGCGCCAGCAGCCCGGAAGCGTTAGGGATCGGGGCCAACGTCCTGACTTTC.

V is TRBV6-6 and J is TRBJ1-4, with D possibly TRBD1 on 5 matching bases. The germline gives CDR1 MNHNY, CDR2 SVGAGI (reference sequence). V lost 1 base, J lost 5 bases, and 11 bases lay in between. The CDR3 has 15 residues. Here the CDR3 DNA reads TGTGCCAGCAGTTACTTAACGGCAGGGAATGAAAAACTGTTTTTT. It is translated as CASSYLTAGNEKLFF.

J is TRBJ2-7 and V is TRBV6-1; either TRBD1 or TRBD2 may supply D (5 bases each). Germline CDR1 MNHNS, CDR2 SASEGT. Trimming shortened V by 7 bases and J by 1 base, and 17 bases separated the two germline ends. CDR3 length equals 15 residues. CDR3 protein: CASTFSRDRSYEQYF. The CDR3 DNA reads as TGTGCCAGCACATTCTCCAGGGACCGGTCCTACGAGCAGTACTTC.

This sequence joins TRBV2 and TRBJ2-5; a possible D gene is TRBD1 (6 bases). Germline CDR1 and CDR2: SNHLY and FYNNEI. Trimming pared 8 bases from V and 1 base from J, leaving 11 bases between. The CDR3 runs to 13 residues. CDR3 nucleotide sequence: TGTGCCAGCGACAGGAGGTCCCAAGAGACCCAGTACTTC. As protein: CASDRRSQETQYF.

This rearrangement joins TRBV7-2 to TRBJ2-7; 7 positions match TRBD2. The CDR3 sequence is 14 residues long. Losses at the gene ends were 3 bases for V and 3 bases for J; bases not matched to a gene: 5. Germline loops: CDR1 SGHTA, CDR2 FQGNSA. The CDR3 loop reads CASSFWTRSYEQYF. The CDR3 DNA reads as TGTGCCAGCAGCTTCTGGACTAGGAGCTACGAGCAGTACTTC.

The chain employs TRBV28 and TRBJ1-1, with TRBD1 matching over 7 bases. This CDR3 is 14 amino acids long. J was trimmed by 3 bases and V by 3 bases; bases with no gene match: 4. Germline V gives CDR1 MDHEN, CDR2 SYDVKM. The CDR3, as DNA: TGTGCCAGCAGTTTCGGGAGGGGGCACACTGAAGCTTTCTTT. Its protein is CASSFGRGHTEAFF.

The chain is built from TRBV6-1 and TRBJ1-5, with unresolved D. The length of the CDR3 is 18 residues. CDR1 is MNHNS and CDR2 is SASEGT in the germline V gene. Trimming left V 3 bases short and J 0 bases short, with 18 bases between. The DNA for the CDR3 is TGTGCCAGCAGTGACTTGCGCGCAGACGACTATAGCAATCAGCCCCAGCATTTT. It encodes CASSDLRADDYSNQPQHF.

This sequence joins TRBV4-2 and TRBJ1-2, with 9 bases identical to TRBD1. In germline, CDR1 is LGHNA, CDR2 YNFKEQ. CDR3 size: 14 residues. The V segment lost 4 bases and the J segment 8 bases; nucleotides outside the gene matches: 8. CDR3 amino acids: CASSLGQGQEGYTF. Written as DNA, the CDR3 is TGTGCCAGCAGCCTTGGACAGGGGCAGGAAGGCTACACCTTC.

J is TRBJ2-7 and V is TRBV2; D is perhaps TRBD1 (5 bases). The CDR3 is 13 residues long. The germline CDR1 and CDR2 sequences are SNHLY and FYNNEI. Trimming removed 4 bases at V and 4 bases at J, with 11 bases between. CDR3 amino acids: CASSVRQIYEQYF. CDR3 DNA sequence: TGTGCCAGCAGTGTCCGACAGATATACGAGCAGTACTTC.

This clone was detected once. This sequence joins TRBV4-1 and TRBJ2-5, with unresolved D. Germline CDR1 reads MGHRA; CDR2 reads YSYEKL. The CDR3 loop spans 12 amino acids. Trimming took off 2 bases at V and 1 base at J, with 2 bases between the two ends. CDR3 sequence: CASSQPQETQYF. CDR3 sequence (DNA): TGCGCCAGCAGCCAACCCCAAGAGACCCAGTACTTC.

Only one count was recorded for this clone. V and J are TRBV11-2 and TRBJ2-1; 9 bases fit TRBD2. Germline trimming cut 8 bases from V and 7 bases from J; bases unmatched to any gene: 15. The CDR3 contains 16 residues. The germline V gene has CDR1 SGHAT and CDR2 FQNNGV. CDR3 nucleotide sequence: TGTGCCAGCGACCGCTGGGGCGGGAGGGCCAATAATGAGCAGTTCTTC. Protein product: CASDRWGGRANNEQFF.

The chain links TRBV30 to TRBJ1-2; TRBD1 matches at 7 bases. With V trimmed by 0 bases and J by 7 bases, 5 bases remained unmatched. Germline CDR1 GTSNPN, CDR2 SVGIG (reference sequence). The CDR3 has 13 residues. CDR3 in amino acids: CAWSVGPGGGYTF. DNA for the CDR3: TGTGCCTGGAGTGTGGGACCAGGGGGTGGCTACACCTTC.

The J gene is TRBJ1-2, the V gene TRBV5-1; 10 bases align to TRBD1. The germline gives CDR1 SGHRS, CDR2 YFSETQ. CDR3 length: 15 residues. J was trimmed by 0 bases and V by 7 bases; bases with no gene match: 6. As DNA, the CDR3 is TGCGCCAGCGGGGGACAGGGGTCCACTAACTATGGCTACACCTTC. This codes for CASGGQGSTNYGYTF.

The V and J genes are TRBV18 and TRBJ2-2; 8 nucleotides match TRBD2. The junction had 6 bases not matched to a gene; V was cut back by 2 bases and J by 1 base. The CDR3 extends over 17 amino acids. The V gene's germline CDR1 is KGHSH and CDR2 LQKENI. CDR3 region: CASSPLGLAGNTGELFF. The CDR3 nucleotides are TGTGCCAGCTCACCATTAGGTCTAGCGGGGAACACCGGGGAGCTGTTTTTT. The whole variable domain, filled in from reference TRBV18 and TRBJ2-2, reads NAGVMQNPRHLVRRRGQEARLRCSPMKGHSHVYWYRQLPEEGLKFMVYLQKENIIDESGMPKERFSAEFPKEGPSILRIQQVVRGDSAAYFCASSPLGLAGNTGELFFGEGSRLTVL.

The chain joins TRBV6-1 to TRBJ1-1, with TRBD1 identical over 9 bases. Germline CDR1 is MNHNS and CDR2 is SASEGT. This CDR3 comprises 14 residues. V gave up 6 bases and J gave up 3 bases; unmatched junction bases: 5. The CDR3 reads CASSLDRGDTEAFF. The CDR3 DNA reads TGTGCCAGCAGCTTGGACAGGGGCGACACTGAAGCTTTCTTT.

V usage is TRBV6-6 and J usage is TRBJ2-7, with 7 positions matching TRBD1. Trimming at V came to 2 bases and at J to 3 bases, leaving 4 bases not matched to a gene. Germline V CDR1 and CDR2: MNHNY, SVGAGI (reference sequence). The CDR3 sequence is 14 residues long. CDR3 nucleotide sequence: TGTGCCAGCAGTTACCAGCAGGGGGTCTACGAGCAGTACTTC. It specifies CASSYQQGVYEQYF.

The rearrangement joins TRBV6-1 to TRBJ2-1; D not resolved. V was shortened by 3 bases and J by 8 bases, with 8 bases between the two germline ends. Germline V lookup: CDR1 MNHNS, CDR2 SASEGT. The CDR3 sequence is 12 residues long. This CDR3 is CASSEGWDEQFF. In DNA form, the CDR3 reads TGTGCCAGCAGTGAGGGGTGGGATGAGCAGTTCTTC.

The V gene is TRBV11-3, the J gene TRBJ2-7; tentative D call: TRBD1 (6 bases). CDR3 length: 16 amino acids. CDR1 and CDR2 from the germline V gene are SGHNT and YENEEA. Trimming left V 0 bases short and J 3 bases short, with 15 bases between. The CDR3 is CASSLDGGRTHYEQYF. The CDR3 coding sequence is TGTGCCAGCAGCTTAGATGGGGGCAGGACCCACTACGAGCAGTACTTC.

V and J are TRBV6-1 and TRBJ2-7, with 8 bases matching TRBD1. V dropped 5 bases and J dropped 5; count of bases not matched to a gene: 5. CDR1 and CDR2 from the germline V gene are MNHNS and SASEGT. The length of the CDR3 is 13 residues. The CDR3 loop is CASSKTGGHEQYF. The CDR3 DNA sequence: TGTGCCAGCAGTAAAACAGGGGGTCACGAGCAGTACTTC.

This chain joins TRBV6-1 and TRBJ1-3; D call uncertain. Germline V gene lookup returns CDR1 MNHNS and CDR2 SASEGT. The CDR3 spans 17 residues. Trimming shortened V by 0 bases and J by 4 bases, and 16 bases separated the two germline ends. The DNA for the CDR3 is TGTGCCAGCAGTGAAGCGGGCCGGACCTTGGGGGGAAACACCATATATTTT. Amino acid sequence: CASSEAGRTLGGNTIYF.

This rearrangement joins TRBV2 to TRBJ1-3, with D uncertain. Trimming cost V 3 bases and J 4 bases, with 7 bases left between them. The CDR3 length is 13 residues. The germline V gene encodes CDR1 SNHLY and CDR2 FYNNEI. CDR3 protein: CASSEARGNTIYF. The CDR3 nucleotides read TGTGCCAGCAGTGAGGCCAGGGGAAACACCATATATTTT.

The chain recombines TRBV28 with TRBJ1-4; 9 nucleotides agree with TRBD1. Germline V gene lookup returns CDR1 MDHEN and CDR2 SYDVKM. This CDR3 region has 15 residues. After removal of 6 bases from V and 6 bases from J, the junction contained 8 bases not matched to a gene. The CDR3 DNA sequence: TGTGCCAGCAGGGAGGAACAGGGGGCTTATGAAAAACTGTTTTTT. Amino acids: CASREEQGAYEKLFF.

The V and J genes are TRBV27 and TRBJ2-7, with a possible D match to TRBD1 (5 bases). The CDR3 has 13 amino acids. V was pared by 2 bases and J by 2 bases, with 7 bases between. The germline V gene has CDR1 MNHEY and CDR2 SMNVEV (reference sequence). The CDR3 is CASSLRGPYEQYF. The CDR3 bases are TGTGCCAGCAGTTTAAGGGGTCCCTACGAGCAGTACTTC.

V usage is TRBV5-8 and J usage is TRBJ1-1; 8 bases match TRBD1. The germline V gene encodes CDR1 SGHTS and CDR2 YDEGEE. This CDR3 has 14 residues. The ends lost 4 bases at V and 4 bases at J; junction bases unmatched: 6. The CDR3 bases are TGTGCCAGCAGCCCTCGACAGGGGTCCACTGAAGCTTTCTTT. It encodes CASSPRQGSTEAFF.

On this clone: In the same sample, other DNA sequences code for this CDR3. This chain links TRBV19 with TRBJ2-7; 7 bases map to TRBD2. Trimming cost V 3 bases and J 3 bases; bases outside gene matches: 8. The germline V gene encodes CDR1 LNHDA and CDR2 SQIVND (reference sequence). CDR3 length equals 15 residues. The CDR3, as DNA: TGTGCCAGTAGTATGTCGGGGGGAAAACGCTACGAGCAGTACTTC. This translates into CASSMSGGKRYEQYF.

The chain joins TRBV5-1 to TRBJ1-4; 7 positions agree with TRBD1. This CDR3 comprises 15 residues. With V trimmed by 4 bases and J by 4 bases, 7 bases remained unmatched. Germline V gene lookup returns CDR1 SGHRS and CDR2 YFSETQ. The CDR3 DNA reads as TGCGCCAGCAGCGCAGGGGGACTGGATAATGAAAAACTGTTTTTT. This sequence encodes CASSAGGLDNEKLFF.

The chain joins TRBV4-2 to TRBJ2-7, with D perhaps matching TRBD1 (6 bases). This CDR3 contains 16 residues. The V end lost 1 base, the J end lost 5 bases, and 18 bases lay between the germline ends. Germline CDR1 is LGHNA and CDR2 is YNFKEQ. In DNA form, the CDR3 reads TGTGCCAGCAGCCAAGTCGCGACAGGATTAGTCCACGAGCAGTACTTC. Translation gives CASSQVATGLVHEQYF.

The CDR3 bases are TGTGCCATCAGTGAGTCCGGAGCGTCTGGGGCCAACGTCCTGACTTTC. Protein product: CAISESGASGANVLTF. The chain recombines TRBV10-3 with TRBJ2-6; no firm D call. The germline CDR1 and CDR2 sequences are ENHRY and SYGVKD. Trimming shortened V by 0 bases and J by 1 base, and 7 bases separated the two germline ends. This CDR3 has 16 amino acids.